Detailed here is one T cell receptor beta chain. Only in-frame clones appear in the TCRdb table, and some are missing; sequencing was by immunoSEQ multiplex PCR. The table has 300,000 or so clones, around 82% seen once. The CDR3 is made up of 16 amino acids. Germline CDR1 is LGHNA and CDR2 is YNFKEQ. Trimming left V 0 bases short and J 4 bases short, with 15 bases between. This sample was taken from a study of blood T cell repertoires in COVID-19. Overall study: Acute and convalescent COVID-19 samples came from the United States, Italy and Spain. Sample material is recorded as cDNA or gDNA derived from T cells, B-cell-depleted T cells, or PBMCs.

The genes are TRBV4-2 and TRBJ1-1; D not certain. The source material was peripheral blood. The sequence was obtained from a woman aged 50 to 65 with acute or convalescent COVID-19. The CDR3 DNA reads as TGTGCCAGCAGCCAAGATTCACTGTTCGGTGGCACTGAAGCTTTCTTT. This translates into CASSQDSLFGGTEAFF.